The clone carrying this TCR beta chain was found once. Its antigen is unidentified. Patients were newly diagnosed with stage II-IVA oral cavity squamous cell carcinoma without prior systemic or radiation treatment. This sample is part of a study of neoadjuvant anti-PD-1 for oral cavity cancer. General study points: After neoadjuvant nivolumab, PBMC T cell clonality was significantly higher in non-responders than responders. Higher pretreatment Treg/Th17 ratios tracked higher pretreatment blood clonality.

The germline gives CDR1 LGHNT, CDR2 FRNRAP. The germline V and J ends were trimmed by 0 bases and 8 bases, with 5 bases remaining between them. The CDR3 contains 12 residues. Sequencing used immunoSEQ multiplex PCR; TCRdb keeps in-frame clones, though not all of them. The sample records about 72,000 clones, more than 70% being singletons. V gene TRBV12-5 combines with J gene TRBJ2-1; D unclear. This material consisted of PBMCs, taken before nivolumab (anti-PD-1) treatment. This receptor was taken from a person between 35 and 79 years old with oral cavity squamous cell carcinoma. CDR3 sequence (DNA): TGTGCTAGTGGTTTGGTTTGGGATGAGCAGTTCTTC. Its translation: CASGLVWDEQFF.